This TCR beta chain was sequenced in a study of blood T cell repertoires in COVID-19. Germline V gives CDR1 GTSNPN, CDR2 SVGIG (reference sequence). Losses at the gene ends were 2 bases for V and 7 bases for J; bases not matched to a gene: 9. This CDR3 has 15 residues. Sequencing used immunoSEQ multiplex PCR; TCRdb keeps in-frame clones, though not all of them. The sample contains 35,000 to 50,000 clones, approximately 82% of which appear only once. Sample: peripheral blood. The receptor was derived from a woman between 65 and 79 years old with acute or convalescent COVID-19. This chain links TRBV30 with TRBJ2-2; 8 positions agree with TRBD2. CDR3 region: CAWSRSGSGIGELFF. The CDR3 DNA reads TGTGCCTGGAGTCGAAGCGGGAGTGGAATCGGGGAGCTGTTTTTT.